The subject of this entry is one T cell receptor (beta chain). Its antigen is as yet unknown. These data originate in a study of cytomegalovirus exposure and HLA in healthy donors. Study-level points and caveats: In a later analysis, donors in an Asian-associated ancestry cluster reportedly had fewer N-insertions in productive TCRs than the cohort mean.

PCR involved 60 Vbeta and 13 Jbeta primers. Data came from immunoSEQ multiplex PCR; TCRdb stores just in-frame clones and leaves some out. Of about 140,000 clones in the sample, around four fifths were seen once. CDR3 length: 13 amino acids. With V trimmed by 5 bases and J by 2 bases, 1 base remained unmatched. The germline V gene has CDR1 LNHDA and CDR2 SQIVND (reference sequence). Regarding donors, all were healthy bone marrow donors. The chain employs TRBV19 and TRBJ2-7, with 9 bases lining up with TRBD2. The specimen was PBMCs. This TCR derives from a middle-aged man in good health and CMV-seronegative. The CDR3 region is CASSLAGAYEQYF. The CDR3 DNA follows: TGTGCCAGTAGTTTAGCGGGGGCCTACGAGCAGTACTTC.